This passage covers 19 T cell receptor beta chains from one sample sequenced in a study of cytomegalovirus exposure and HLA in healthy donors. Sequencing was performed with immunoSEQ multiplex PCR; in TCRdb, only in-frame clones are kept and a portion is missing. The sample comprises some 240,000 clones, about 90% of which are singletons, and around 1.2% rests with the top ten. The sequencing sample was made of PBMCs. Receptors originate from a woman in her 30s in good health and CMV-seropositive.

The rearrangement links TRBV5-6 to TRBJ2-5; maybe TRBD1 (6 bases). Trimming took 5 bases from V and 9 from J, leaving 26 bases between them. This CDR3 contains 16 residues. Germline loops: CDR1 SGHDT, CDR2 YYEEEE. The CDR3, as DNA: TGTGCCAGCAGTCTTGATATGGGTCTCAGTTCAGGGGCCCAGTACTTC. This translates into CASSLDMGLSSGAQYF.

The CDR3 is CASRDDRGNTGELFF. The CDR3 coding sequence is TGTGCCAGCAGGGATGACAGGGGGAACACCGGGGAGCTGTTTTTT. The chain employs TRBV25-1 and TRBJ2-2; 8 bases are shared with TRBD1. The CDR3 contains 15 residues. V trimming: 6 bases; J trimming: 1 base; junction bases outside the gene matches: 4. CDR1 and CDR2 from the germline V gene are MGHDK and SYGVNS.

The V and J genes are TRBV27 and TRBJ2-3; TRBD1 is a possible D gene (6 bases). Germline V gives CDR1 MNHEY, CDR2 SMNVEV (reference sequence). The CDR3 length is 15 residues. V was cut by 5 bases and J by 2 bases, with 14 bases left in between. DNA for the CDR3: TGTGCCAGCAGTATGGGGCCAGGGGCCACAGATACGCAGTATTTT. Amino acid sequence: CASSMGPGATDTQYF.

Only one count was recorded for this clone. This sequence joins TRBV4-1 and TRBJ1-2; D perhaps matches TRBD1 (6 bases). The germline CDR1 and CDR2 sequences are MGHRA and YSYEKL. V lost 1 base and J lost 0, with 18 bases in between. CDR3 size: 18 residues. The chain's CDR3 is CASSQGSQGPRSNYGYTF. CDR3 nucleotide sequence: TGCGCCAGCAGCCAAGGAAGCCAGGGGCCGAGATCTAACTATGGCTACACCTTC.

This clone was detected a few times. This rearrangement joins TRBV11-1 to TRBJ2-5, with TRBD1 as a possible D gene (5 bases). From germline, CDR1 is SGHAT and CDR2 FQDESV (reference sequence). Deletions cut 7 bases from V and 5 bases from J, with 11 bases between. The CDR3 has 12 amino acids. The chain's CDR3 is CASTRQRETQYF. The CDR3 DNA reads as TGTGCCAGCACCCGACAGAGGGAGACCCAGTACTTC.

CDR3 sequence: CASSQVQGFFSGYTF. Here the CDR3 DNA reads TGTGCCAGCAGCCAGGTCCAGGGGTTTTTTTCTGGCTACACCTTC. The chain combines TRBV14 with TRBJ1-2, with TRBD1 as a possible D gene (6 bases). V lost 3 bases to trimming and J lost 7 bases, with 18 bases between them. The CDR3 is made up of 15 amino acids. Germline values: CDR1 SGHDN, CDR2 FVKESK.

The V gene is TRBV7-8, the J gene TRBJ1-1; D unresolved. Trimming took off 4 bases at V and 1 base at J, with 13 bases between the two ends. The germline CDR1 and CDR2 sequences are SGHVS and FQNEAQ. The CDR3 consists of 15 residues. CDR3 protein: CASSSLGGSNTEAFF. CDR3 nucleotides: TGTGCCAGCAGCTCCCTAGGAGGTTCGAACACTGAAGCTTTCTTT.

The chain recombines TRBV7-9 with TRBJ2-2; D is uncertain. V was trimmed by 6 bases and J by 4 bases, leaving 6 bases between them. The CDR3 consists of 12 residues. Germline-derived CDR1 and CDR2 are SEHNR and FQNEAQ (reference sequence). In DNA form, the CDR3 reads TGTGCCAGCAGTACAGTCACCGGGGAGCTGTTTTTT. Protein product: CASSTVTGELFF.

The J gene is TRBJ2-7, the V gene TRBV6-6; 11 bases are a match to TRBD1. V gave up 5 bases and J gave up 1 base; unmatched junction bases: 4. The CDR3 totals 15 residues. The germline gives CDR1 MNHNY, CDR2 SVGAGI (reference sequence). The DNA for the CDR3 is TGTGCCAGCAGTCACGGACAGGGGGCATCCTACGAGCAGTACTTC. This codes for CASSHGQGASYEQYF.

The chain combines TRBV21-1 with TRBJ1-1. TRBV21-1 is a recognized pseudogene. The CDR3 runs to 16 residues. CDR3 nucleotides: TGTGCCAGCAGCCCCCGAGGTCAAGGAATGAACACTGAAGCTTTCTTT. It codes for CASSPRGQGMNTEAFF.

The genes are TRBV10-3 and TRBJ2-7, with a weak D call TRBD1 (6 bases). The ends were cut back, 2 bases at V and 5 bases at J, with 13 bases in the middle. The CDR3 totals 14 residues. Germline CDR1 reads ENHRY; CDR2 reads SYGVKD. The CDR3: CAISEPAGDNEQYF. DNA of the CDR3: TGTGCCATCAGTGAGCCGGCAGGGGATAACGAGCAGTACTTC.

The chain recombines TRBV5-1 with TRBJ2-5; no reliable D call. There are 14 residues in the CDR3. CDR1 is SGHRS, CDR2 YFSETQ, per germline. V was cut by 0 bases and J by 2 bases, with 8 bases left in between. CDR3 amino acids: CASSLGVAQETQYF. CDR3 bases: TGCGCCAGCAGCTTGGGCGTAGCTCAAGAGACCCAGTACTTC.

The CDR3 coding sequence is TGTGCCAGCAGCTCCCCGGGCAGCGGGCGACAAGAGACCCAGTACTTC. Translation gives CASSSPGSGRQETQYF. The chain uses TRBV7-9 and TRBJ2-5; tentative D call: TRBD2 (6 bases). Germline assignment: CDR1 SEHNR and CDR2 FQNEAQ (reference sequence). The CDR3 has 16 residues. The ends were cut back, 4 bases at V and 2 bases at J, with 17 bases in the middle.

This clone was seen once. CDR3 DNA: TGTGCCAGCACCCCTACCTGGTCATCCTACGAGCAGTACTTC. Protein product: CASTPTWSSYEQYF. The chain combines TRBV7-2 with TRBJ2-7; D unresolved. Trimming shortened V by 7 bases and J by 1 base, and 14 bases separated the two germline ends. The CDR3 covers 14 residues. The germline gives CDR1 SGHTA, CDR2 FQGNSA.

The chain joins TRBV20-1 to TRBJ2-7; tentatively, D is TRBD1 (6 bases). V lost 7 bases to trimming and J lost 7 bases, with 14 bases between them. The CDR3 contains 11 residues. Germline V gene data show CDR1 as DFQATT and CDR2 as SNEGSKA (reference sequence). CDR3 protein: CSEARGGEQYF. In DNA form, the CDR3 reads TGCAGTGAGGCCAGGGGCGGGGAGCAGTACTTC.

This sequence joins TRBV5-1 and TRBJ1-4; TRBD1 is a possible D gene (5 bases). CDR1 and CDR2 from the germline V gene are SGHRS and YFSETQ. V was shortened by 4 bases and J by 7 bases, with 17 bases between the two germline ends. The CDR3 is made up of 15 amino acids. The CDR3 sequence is CASSRGAPGSEKLFF. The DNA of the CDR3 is TGCGCCAGCAGCAGGGGCGCGCCCGGGTCTGAAAAACTGTTTTTT.

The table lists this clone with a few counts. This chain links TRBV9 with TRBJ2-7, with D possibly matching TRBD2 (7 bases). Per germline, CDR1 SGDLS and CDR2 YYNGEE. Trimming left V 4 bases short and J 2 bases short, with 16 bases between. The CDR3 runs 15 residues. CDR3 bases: TGTGCCAGCAGCCCACGTCGGGGGGCGACCTACGAGCAGTACTTC. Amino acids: CASSPRRGATYEQYF.

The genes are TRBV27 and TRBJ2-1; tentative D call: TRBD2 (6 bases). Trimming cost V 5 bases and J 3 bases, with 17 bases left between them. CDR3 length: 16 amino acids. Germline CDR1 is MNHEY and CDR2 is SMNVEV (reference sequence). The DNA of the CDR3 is TGTGCCAGCAGTGTAACAATCGGGACTCTCTACAATGAGCAGTTCTTC. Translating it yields CASSVTIGTLYNEQFF.

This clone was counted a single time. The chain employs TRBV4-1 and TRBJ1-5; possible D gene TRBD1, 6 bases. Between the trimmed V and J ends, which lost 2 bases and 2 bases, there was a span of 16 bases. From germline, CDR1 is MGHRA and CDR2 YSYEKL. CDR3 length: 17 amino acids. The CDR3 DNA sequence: TGCGCCAGCAGCCAACCTCTAACAGAGGGGGGCAATCAGCCCCAGCATTTT. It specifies CASSQPLTEGGNQPQHF.